This is a list of T cell receptor beta chains from one sample in a study of blood T cell repertoires in COVID-19. Clones were sequenced by immunoSEQ multiplex PCR, and TCRdb holds only the in-frame ones, with some missing. This table has roughly 230,000 clones, around 88% appearing once. The sample was peripheral blood. These receptors were obtained from a man aged 35-49 years with active or convalescent COVID-19. CDR3s include the opening cysteine and the closing phenylalanine or tryptophan. A D gene is named only where the DNA matches it firmly. For some rows the clone size is stated as once, few or many, or as a class when expanded; others skip it.

clone size | D gene | J gene | V gene | CDR3 protein | CDR3 DNA
. | . | TRBJ2-5 | TRBV7-6 | CASSLVEGSGLSGETQYF | TGTGCCAGCAGCTTAGTTGAGGGGAGCGGGCTTTCTGGAGAGACCCAGTACTTC
. | . | TRBJ1-6 | TRBV7-9 | CASSRKQGTVGYNSPLHF | TGTGCCAGCAGCCGCAAGCAGGGGACGGTCGGCTATAATTCACCCCTCCACTTT
. | . | TRBJ2-2 | TRBV24-1 | CATSDYRGFTGELFF | TGTGCCACCAGTGATTATCGGGGTTTCACCGGGGAGCTGTTTTTT
. | . | TRBJ1-4 | TRBV7-2 | CASRSGEGRNEKLFF | TGTGCCAGCCGCTCGGGGGAGGGTCGGAATGAAAAACTGTTTTTT
. | TRBD1 | TRBJ2-7 | TRBV6-5 | CASRGTGGAYEQYF | TGTGCCAGCAGGGGGACAGGGGGGGCCTACGAGCAGTACTTC
. | . | TRBJ1-4 | TRBV18 | CASSPQAGAVEKLFF | TGTGCCAGCTCACCTCAGGCAGGGGCAGTGGAAAAACTGTTTTTT
. | TRBD1 | TRBJ1-2 | TRBV6-1 | CASREGGSYGYTF | TGTGCCAGCAGAGAAGGGGGCAGCTATGGCTACACCTTC
once | . | TRBJ1-5 | TRBV21-1 | CASSPISGLGINQPQHF | TGTGCCAGCAGCCCAATCTCGGGACTGGGGATCAATCAGCCCCAGCATTTT
. | . | TRBJ1-2 | TRBV6-5 | CASTENYGYTF | TGTGCCAGTACAGAAAACTATGGCTACACCTTC
once | TRBD1 | TRBJ1-1 | TRBV5-1 | CASSQGQGVTEAFF | TGCGCCAGCAGCCAAGGACAGGGGGTCACTGAAGCTTTCTTT
. | . | TRBJ2-7 | TRBV7-9 | CASSFTDRLYEQYF | TGTGCCAGCAGCTTCACGGACAGACTCTACGAGCAGTACTTC
. | TRBD1 | TRBJ1-1 | TRBV4-1 | CASSPAGQGALMNTEAFF | TGCGCCAGCAGCCCCGCCGGACAGGGAGCTCTCATGAACACTGAAGCTTTCTTT
. | . | TRBJ1-1 | TRBV6-6 | CASSYWPRNTEAFF | TGTGCCAGCAGTTACTGGCCCAGGAACACTGAAGCTTTCTTT
once | TRBD1 | TRBJ1-1 | TRBV7-6 | CASSLGPGTGDTEAFF | TGTGCCAGCAGCTTAGGCCCCGGGACAGGGGACACTGAAGCTTTCTTT
once | . | TRBJ1-2 | TRBV3-1/TRBV3-2 | CASSQEGVIYGYTF | TGTGCCAGCAGCCAAGAAGGGGTCATCTATGGCTACACCTTC